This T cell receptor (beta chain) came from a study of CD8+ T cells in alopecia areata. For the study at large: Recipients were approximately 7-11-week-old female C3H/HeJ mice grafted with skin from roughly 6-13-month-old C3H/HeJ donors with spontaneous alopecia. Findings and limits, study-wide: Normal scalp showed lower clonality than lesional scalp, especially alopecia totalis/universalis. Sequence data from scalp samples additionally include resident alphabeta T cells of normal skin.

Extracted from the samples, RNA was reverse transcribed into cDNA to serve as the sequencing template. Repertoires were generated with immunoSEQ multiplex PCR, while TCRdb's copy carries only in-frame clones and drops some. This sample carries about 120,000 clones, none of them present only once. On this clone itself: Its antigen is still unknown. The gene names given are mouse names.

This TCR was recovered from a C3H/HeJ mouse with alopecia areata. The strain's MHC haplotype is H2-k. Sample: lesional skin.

CDR3: CASSGLTGGAYAEQFF. CDR3 bases read: TGTGCCAGCAGTGGACTGACTGGGGGGGCCTATGCT. The gene calls are TRBV13-1 and TRBJ2-1; TRBD2 matches 12 bases. The read terminates 4 residues before the CDR3 end, so the remaining end is supplied by the germline J gene. The germline CDR1 and CDR2 sequences are NSHNY and SYGAGN. The CDR3 runs to 16 residues. The V segment lost 3 bases and the J segment 3 bases; nucleotides outside the gene matches: 4.